This TCR beta chain was recorded in a study of early T cells in non-severe SARS-CoV-2 infection. Study information: Alpha and beta chains were unpaired, from unsorted whole-blood bulk RNA.

As for this clonotype: Its matching antigen is unknown.

Findings and limits, study-wide: CD4 and private specificities were missed by VDJdb matching, which favored anti-spike CD8 responses.

V was trimmed by 1 base and J by 1 base, leaving 10 bases between them. Germline V CDR1 and CDR2: SEHNR, FQNEAQ (reference sequence). The CDR3 runs 15 residues. Researchers attached unique molecular identifiers to individual cDNA molecules. TCRdb fed the 5' RACE reads into MiXCR, producing one record per CDR3 protein. The table lists around 89,000 distinct CDR3 sequences, roughly 14% of them singletons, with 0.45% to 0.75% in the top ten. This TCR was recovered from an adult who was a healthcare worker with PCR-confirmed SARS-CoV-2 infection or an uninfected control (not recorded which). The sequenced material came from whole blood. The rearrangement links TRBV7-9 to TRBJ1-1; no clear D. CDR3 sequence: CASSLVVATNTEAFF. The CDR3 region has the DNA TGTGCCAGCAGCTTAGTAGTCGCCACGAACACTGAAGCTTTCTTT.